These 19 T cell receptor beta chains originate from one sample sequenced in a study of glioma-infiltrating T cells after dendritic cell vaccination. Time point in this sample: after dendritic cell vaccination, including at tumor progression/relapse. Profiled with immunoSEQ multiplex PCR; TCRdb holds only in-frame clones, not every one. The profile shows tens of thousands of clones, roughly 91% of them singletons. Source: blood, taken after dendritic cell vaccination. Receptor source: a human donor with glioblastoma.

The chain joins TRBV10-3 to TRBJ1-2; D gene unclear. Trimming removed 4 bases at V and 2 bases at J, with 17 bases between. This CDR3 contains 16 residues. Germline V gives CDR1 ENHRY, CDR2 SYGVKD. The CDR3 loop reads CAISASQSSQNYGYTF. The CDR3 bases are TGTGCCATCAGTGCCTCACAGTCATCACAGAACTATGGCTACACCTTC.

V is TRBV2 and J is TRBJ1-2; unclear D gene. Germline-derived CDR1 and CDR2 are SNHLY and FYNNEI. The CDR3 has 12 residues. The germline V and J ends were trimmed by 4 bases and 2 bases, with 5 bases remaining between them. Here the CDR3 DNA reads TGTGCCAGCAGTGGACTAAACTATGGCTACACCTTC. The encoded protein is CASSGLNYGYTF. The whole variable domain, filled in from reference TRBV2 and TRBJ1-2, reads EPEVTQTPSHQVTQMGQEVILRCVPISNHLYFYWYRQILGQKVEFLVSFYNNEISEKSEIFDDQFSVERPDGSNFTLKIRSTKLEDSAMYFCASSGLNYGYTFGSGTRLTVV.

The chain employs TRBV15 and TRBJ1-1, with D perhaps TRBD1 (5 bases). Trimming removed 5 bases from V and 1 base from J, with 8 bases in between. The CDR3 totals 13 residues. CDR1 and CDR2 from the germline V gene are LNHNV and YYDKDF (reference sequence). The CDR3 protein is CATSRQRNTEAFF. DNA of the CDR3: TGTGCCACCAGCCGACAGAGGAACACTGAAGCTTTCTTT.

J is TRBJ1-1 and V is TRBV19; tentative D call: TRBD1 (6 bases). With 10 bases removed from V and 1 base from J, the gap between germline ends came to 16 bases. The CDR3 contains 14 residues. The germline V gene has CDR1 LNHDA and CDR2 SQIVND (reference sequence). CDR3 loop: CATLSGTRNTEAFF. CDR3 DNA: TGTGCCACCTTATCCGGGACAAGGAACACTGAAGCTTTCTTT.

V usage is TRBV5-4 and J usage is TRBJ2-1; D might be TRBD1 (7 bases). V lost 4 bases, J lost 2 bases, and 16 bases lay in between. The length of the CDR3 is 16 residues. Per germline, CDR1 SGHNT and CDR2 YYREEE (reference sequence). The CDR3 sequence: CASSPGGGGPYNEQFF. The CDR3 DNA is TGTGCCAGCAGCCCCGGTGGAGGGGGCCCCTACAATGAGCAGTTCTTC.

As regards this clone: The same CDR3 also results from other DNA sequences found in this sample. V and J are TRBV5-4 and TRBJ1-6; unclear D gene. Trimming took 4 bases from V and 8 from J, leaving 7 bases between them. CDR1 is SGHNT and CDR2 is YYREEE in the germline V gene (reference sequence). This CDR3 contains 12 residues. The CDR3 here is CASSSGDSPLHF. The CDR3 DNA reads TGTGCCAGCAGCAGCGGGGATTCACCCCTCCACTTT. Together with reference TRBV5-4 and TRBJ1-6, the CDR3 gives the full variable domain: ETGVTQSPTHLIKTRGQQVTLRCSSQSGHNTVSWYQQALGQGPQFIFQYYREEENGRGNFPPRFSGLQFPNYSSELNVNALELDDSALYLCASSSGDSPLHFGNGTRLTVT.

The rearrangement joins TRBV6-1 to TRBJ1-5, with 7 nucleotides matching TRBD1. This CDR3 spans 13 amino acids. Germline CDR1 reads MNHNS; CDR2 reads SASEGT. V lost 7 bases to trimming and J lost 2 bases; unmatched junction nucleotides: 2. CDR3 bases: TGTGCCAGCAACAGGGGAGGCAATCAGCCCCAGCATTTT. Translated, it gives CASNRGGNQPQHF.

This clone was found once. The CDR3 DNA reads as TGTGCCAGCAGCCCTACTCGGAACACCGGGGAGCTGTTTTTT. This encodes CASSPTRNTGELFF. The rearrangement links TRBV25-1 to TRBJ2-2, with unresolved D. Trimming left V 6 bases short and J 1 base short, with 9 bases between. The CDR3 consists of 14 residues. Germline CDR1 and CDR2: MGHDK and SYGVNS.

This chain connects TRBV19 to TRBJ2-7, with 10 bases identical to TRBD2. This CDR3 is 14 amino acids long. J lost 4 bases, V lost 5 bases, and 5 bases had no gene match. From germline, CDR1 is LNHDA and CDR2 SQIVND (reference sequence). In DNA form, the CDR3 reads TGTGCCAGTAGTGTGACTAGCGGGTCTTACGAGCAGTACTTC. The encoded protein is CASSVTSGSYEQYF.

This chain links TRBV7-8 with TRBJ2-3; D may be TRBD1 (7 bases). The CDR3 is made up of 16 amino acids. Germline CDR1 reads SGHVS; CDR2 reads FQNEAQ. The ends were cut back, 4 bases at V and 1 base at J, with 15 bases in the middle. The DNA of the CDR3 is TGTGCCAGCAGCTGGGGGGCGACAGGGCGCACAGATACGCAGTATTTT. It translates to CASSWGATGRTDTQYF.

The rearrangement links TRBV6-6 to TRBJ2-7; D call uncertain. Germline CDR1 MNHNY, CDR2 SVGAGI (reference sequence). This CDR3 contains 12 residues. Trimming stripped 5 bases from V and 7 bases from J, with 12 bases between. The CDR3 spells CASSPQMWEQYF. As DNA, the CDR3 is TGTGCCAGCAGTCCCCAGATGTGGGAGCAGTACTTC.

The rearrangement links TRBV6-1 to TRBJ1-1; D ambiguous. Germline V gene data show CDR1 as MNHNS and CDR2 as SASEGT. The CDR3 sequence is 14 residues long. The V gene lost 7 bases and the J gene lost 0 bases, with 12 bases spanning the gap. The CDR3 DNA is TGTGCCAGCACCCCTGGGAGGATGAACACTGAAGCTTTCTTT. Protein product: CASTPGRMNTEAFF.

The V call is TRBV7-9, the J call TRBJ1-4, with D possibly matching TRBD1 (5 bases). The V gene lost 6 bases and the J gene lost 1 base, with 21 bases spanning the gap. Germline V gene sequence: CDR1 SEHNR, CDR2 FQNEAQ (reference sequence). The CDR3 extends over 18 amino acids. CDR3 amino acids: CASRFFGGPSLTNEKLFF. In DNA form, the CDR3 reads TGTGCCAGCAGGTTTTTCGGGGGTCCCTCCTTAACTAATGAAAAACTGTTTTTT.

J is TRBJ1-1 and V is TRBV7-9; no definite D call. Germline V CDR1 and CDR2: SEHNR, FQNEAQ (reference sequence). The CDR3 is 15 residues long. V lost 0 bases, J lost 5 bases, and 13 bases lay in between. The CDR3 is CASSLATPYRTEAFF. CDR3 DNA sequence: TGTGCCAGCAGCTTAGCCACCCCCTACCGGACTGAAGCTTTCTTT.

CDR3 sequence: CASSPAISNTGELFF. DNA of the CDR3: TGTGCCAGCTCACCAGCGATATCGAACACCGGGGAGCTGTTTTTT. The chain recombines TRBV18 with TRBJ2-2; no reliable D call. Germline lookup yields CDR1 KGHSH and CDR2 LQKENI. The V gene lost 2 bases and the J gene lost 0 bases, with 7 bases spanning the gap. The CDR3 is made up of 15 amino acids.

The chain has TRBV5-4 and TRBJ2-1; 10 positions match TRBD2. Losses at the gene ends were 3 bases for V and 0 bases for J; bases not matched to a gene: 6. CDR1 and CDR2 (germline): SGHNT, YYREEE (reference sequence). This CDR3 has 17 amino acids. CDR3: CASSWTSGFASYNEQFF. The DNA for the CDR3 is TGTGCCAGCAGCTGGACTAGCGGTTTCGCCTCCTACAATGAGCAGTTCTTC.

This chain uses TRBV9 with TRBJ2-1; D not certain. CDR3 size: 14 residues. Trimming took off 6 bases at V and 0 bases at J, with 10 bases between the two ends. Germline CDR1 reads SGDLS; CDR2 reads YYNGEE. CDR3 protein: CASTRSGSYNEQFF. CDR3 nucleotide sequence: TGTGCCAGCACTCGTTCCGGCTCCTACAATGAGCAGTTCTTC.

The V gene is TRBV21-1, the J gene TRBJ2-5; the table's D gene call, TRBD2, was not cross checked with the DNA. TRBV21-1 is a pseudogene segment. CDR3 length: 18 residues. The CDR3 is CASSKSGPDPILKETQYF. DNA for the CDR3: TGTGCCAGCAGCAAAAGCGGGCCGGACCCAATTCTAAAAGAGACCCAGTACTTC.

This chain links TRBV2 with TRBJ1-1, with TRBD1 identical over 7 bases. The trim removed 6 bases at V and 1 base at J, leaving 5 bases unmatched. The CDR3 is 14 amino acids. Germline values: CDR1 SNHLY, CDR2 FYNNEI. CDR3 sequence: CASRVQGTNTEAFF. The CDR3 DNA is TGTGCCAGCAGGGTACAGGGGACGAACACTGAAGCTTTCTTT.